Listed below are T cell receptor beta chains from one sample, sequenced in a study of blood T cell repertoires in COVID-19. The table came from immunoSEQ multiplex PCR; TCRdb's copy has only in-frame clones and leaves some out. The sample contains about 400,000 clones, around 89% of which appear only once. The sample taken for sequencing was peripheral blood. The source of these receptors is a middle-aged man with acute or convalescent COVID-19. Both conserved end residues are part of each CDR3. The D gene is left open where the match is weak. The size of a clone is reported for some rows only, either as once, few or many, or as a class for expanded clones.

j_call: TRBJ2-3
d_call: TRBD1
v_call: TRBV28
clone_size: -
cdr3_nt: TGTGCCAGCAACCCACAGGGGCCAGATACGCAGTATTTT
cdr3_aa: CASNPQGPDTQYF

j_call: TRBJ2-7
d_call: -
v_call: TRBV6-5
clone_size: few
cdr3_nt: TGTGCCAGCAGACAGAAGAAGGGGCTCCCCTACGAGCAGTACTTC
cdr3_aa: CASRQKKGLPYEQYF

j_call: TRBJ2-1
d_call: TRBD2
v_call: TRBV4-1
clone_size: -
cdr3_nt: TGCGCCAGCAGCCAAGATCCAGGACTAGTCAAAATCGATGAGCAGTTCTTC
cdr3_aa: CASSQDPGLVKIDEQFF

j_call: TRBJ1-2
d_call: -
v_call: TRBV19
clone_size: -
cdr3_nt: TGTGCCAGTAGTATTGGTTCCCAGGGATCCTCGCGGAGCTACACCTTC
cdr3_aa: CASSIGSQGSSRSYTF

j_call: TRBJ1-3
d_call: -
v_call: TRBV27
clone_size: -
cdr3_nt: TGTGCCAGCAGCCCCCACTACGACTCTGGAAACACCATATATTTT
cdr3_aa: CASSPHYDSGNTIYF

j_call: TRBJ1-6
d_call: -
v_call: TRBV5-1
clone_size: -
cdr3_nt: TGCGCCAGCAGCCCAAACGACAGGAGTTCACCCCTCCACTTT
cdr3_aa: CASSPNDRSSPLHF

j_call: TRBJ2-5
d_call: -
v_call: TRBV7-2
clone_size: -
cdr3_nt: TGTGCCAGCAGCTTTACAGGGTGGGAGACCCAGTACTTC
cdr3_aa: CASSFTGWETQYF

j_call: TRBJ1-2
d_call: -
v_call: TRBV10-3
clone_size: -
cdr3_nt: TGTGCCATCAGTGAGTCAACAGTAAACTATGGCTACACCTTC
cdr3_aa: CAISESTVNYGYTF

j_call: TRBJ2-1
d_call: TRBD1
v_call: TRBV27
clone_size: -
cdr3_nt: TGTGCCAGCAGTCCCGGGACAGGGGTTCGCAGTGAGCAGTTCTTC
cdr3_aa: CASSPGTGVRSEQFF

j_call: TRBJ2-1
d_call: -
v_call: TRBV27
clone_size: -
cdr3_nt: TGTGCCAGCAGTTTAATCAGTAAGTTTGGTGAGCAGTTCTTC
cdr3_aa: CASSLISKFGEQFF

j_call: TRBJ2-7
d_call: -
v_call: TRBV27
clone_size: -
cdr3_nt: TGTGCCAGCAGTCTGTCGAGGTCCTACGAGCAGTACTTC
cdr3_aa: CASSLSRSYEQYF

j_call: TRBJ1-2
d_call: TRBD1
v_call: TRBV6-2/TRBV6-3
clone_size: -
cdr3_nt: TGTGCCAGCAGTTATTTTCCGACAGGGTTTATTGGGGAATATGGCTACACCTTC
cdr3_aa: CASSYFPTGFIGEYGYTF

j_call: TRBJ1-2
d_call: -
v_call: TRBV27
clone_size: -
cdr3_nt: TGTGCCAGCAGTCAGCGGGGGTTGGATGGCTACACCTTC
cdr3_aa: CASSQRGLDGYTF

j_call: TRBJ2-1
d_call: TRBD2
v_call: TRBV18
clone_size: -
cdr3_nt: TGTGCCAGCTCACCACCGGGCGCAGCGGGAGGCTACAATGAGCAGTTCTTC
cdr3_aa: CASSPPGAAGGYNEQFF

j_call: TRBJ2-5
d_call: TRBD2
v_call: TRBV19
clone_size: -
cdr3_nt: TGTGCCAGTAGCCCCGGGGGGGCGGGGGCACAAGAGACCCAGTACTTC
cdr3_aa: CASSPGGAGAQETQYF

j_call: TRBJ2-4
d_call: -
v_call: TRBV7-8
clone_size: -
cdr3_nt: TGTACCAGCAGCCAACCACAGGGCGAAAACATTCAGTACTTC
cdr3_aa: CTSSQPQGENIQYF

j_call: TRBJ1-2
d_call: -
v_call: TRBV28
clone_size: once
cdr3_nt: TGTGCCAGCAGTTCTGAACAACCAGGCGGCTACACCTTC
cdr3_aa: CASSSEQPGGYTF

j_call: TRBJ1-1
d_call: -
v_call: TRBV6-5
clone_size: -
cdr3_nt: TGTGCCAGCAGATTCCGGACAGCTGTGAACACTGAAGCTTTCTTT
cdr3_aa: CASRFRTAVNTEAFF

j_call: TRBJ2-7
d_call: TRBD2
v_call: TRBV2
clone_size: -
cdr3_nt: TGTGCCAGCAGGGATGGACTAGCGGATACCTACGAGCAGTACTTC
cdr3_aa: CASRDGLADTYEQYF

j_call: TRBJ1-5
d_call: TRBD1
v_call: TRBV30
clone_size: -
cdr3_nt: TGTGCCTGGAGTCCCGACAGGGGCGAGAATCAGCCCCAGCATTTT
cdr3_aa: CAWSPDRGENQPQHF

j_call: TRBJ2-7
d_call: TRBD2
v_call: TRBV11-3
clone_size: -
cdr3_nt: TGTGCCAGCAGCCGGGCCTGGACTAGCGGCCAAAAGGACGAGCAGTACTTC
cdr3_aa: CASSRAWTSGQKDEQYF

j_call: TRBJ2-7
d_call: TRBD2
v_call: TRBV5-6
clone_size: -
cdr3_nt: TGTGCCAGCAGCTTGGGACTAGCTCGCGAGCAGTACTTC
cdr3_aa: CASSLGLAREQYF

j_call: TRBJ1-2
d_call: TRBD1
v_call: TRBV18
clone_size: -
cdr3_nt: TGTGCCAGCTCACGCAACGACAGGGACTATGGCTACACCTTC
cdr3_aa: CASSRNDRDYGYTF

j_call: TRBJ2-7
d_call: -
v_call: TRBV5-4
clone_size: -
cdr3_nt: TGTGCCAGCAGCTTGGATTCGGACGAGCAGTACTTC
cdr3_aa: CASSLDSDEQYF

j_call: TRBJ1-1
d_call: TRBD1
v_call: TRBV18
clone_size: -
cdr3_nt: TGTGCCAGCTCACCTGTACAGGGGGCTGTAAAGACTGAAGCTTTCTTT
cdr3_aa: CASSPVQGAVKTEAFF

j_call: TRBJ2-7
d_call: TRBD2
v_call: TRBV13
clone_size: -
cdr3_nt: TGTGCCAGCAGCAATACTAGCGGGAGCAACGAGCAGTACTTC
cdr3_aa: CASSNTSGSNEQYF

j_call: TRBJ2-7
d_call: TRBD1
v_call: TRBV7-9
clone_size: -
cdr3_nt: TGTGCCAGCAGCTCCCCGGGACAGATCGCCAACGAGCAGTACTTC
cdr3_aa: CASSSPGQIANEQYF

j_call: TRBJ1-1
d_call: -
v_call: TRBV19
clone_size: -
cdr3_nt: TGTGCCAGTAGAGATAGCGTGTCTTTTGCATTTGGCACTGAAGCTTTCTTT
cdr3_aa: CASRDSVSFAFGTEAFF

j_call: TRBJ2-7
d_call: TRBD2
v_call: TRBV24-1
clone_size: few
cdr3_nt: TGTGCCACCCGAAACGGGACTAGCGGAGAACGGGAGCAGTACTTC
cdr3_aa: CATRNGTSGEREQYF

j_call: TRBJ1-4
d_call: -
v_call: TRBV7-8
clone_size: -
cdr3_nt: TGTGCCAGCAGCCCTCACAGGTGGACTAATGAAAAACTGTTTTTT
cdr3_aa: CASSPHRWTNEKLFF

j_call: TRBJ2-3
d_call: -
v_call: TRBV28
clone_size: -
cdr3_nt: TGTGCCAGCAGTTTATCTGGCACAGATACGCAGTATTTT
cdr3_aa: CASSLSGTDTQYF

j_call: TRBJ2-2
d_call: TRBD1
v_call: TRBV18
clone_size: -
cdr3_nt: TGTGCCAGCTCACCCGGCAGGGGGTCGAACACCGGGGAGCTGTTTTTT
cdr3_aa: CASSPGRGSNTGELFF

j_call: TRBJ1-1
d_call: TRBD1
v_call: TRBV2
clone_size: -
cdr3_nt: TGTGCCACCTCCGGGACAGGTTATGCCGAAGCTTTCTTT
cdr3_aa: CATSGTGYAEAFF

j_call: TRBJ1-3
d_call: -
v_call: TRBV30
clone_size: once
cdr3_nt: TGTGCCTGGAGTCCCCTATCGGACACCATATATTTT
cdr3_aa: CAWSPLSDTIYF

j_call: TRBJ2-2
d_call: TRBD1
v_call: TRBV6-5
clone_size: -
cdr3_nt: TGTGCCAGCAGTTACTCCCGGGACAGACCCACCGGGGAGCTGTTTTTT
cdr3_aa: CASSYSRDRPTGELFF

j_call: TRBJ2-7
d_call: -
v_call: TRBV25-1
clone_size: -
cdr3_nt: TGTGCCAGCGGGCCAGGCTACGAGCAGTACTTC
cdr3_aa: CASGPGYEQYF

j_call: TRBJ1-1
d_call: TRBD1
v_call: TRBV6-5
clone_size: -
cdr3_nt: TGTGCCAGTCTGAGGGACAGGGGGCTGTACACTGAAGCTTTCTTT
cdr3_aa: CASLRDRGLYTEAFF

j_call: TRBJ2-1
d_call: -
v_call: TRBV7-4
clone_size: -
cdr3_nt: TGTGCCAGCAGCTATAGGACTATGGGGATATTTCGGTCCTACAATGAGCAGTTCTTC
cdr3_aa: CASSYRTMGIFRSYNEQFF

j_call: TRBJ1-1
d_call: -
v_call: TRBV9
clone_size: -
cdr3_nt: TGTGCCAGCAGCGTCACAGGAATGAACACTGAAGCTTTCTTT
cdr3_aa: CASSVTGMNTEAFF

j_call: TRBJ1-3
d_call: -
v_call: TRBV27
clone_size: -
cdr3_nt: TGTGCCAGCAGTTTTAACGCCTACCACTCTGGAAACACCATATATTTT
cdr3_aa: CASSFNAYHSGNTIYF